The 31 T cell receptor beta chains reported below all come from one sample, sequenced in a study of blood T cells in healthy people across ages. Combining a sample-barcoded 5' primer with a J-beta primer mix, a second PCR ran for 7 to 11 cycles. MiXCR, applied by TCRdb to the 5' RACE reads, yields one record per CDR3 protein. The table lists 800,000 to 1,300,000 distinct CDR3 sequences, approximately 26% of them singletons. These data were also filed under a second study, of T cells of mothers and their children.

Sequenced: blood. The receptors derive from a girl under 10 years old in good health.

A few counts support this clonotype. This chain joins TRBV21-1 and TRBJ2-5; TRBD1 is taken as the D call from the table, unchecked against the DNA. The end of the DNA aligns better with TRBJ2-7, so the J call may be wrong. TRBV21-1 is recorded as a pseudogene. The CDR3 has 15 amino acids. The CDR3 spells CASSHRDRFKYEQYF. In DNA form, the CDR3 reads TGTGCCAGCAGCCACCGGGACAGGTTTAAGTACGAGCAGTACTTC.

The chain combines TRBV9 with TRBJ2-5, with unresolved D. Trimming removed 4 bases at V and 3 bases at J, with 13 bases between. The CDR3 has 14 residues. The germline V gene has CDR1 SGDLS and CDR2 YYNGEE. CDR3 amino acids: CASSYNPGEETQYF. The CDR3, as DNA: TGTGCCAGCAGCTACAACCCTGGGGAAGAGACCCAGTACTTC.

The rearrangement joins TRBV9 to TRBJ2-3; 10 bases agree with TRBD2. Losses at the gene ends were 0 bases for V and 3 bases for J; bases not matched to a gene: 4. Germline CDR1 is SGDLS and CDR2 is YYNGEE. The CDR3 runs 16 residues. The CDR3 reads CASSVGAGGPTDTQYF. CDR3 DNA: TGTGCCAGCAGCGTAGGAGCGGGAGGGCCTACAGATACGCAGTATTTT.

The rearrangement uses TRBV7-2 and TRBJ1-1, with D possibly TRBD1 on 6 matching bases. From germline, CDR1 is SGHTA and CDR2 FQGNSA. V was cut by 4 bases and J by 4 bases, with 13 bases left in between. The CDR3 covers 14 residues. CDR3 bases: TGTGCCAGCAGCTGGCTGGGGGCCGGCACTGAAGCTTTCTTT. Its protein is CASSWLGAGTEAFF.

In this sample, this clonotype turned up a few times. The chain joins TRBV15 to TRBJ2-1, with TRBD1 identical over 7 bases. Germline loops: CDR1 LNHNV, CDR2 YYDKDF (reference sequence). V dropped 5 bases and J dropped 3; count of bases not matched to a gene: 10. This CDR3 has 16 amino acids. The CDR3, as DNA: TGTGCCACCAGCGGTGACTCCGGGACAGACTACAATGAGCAGTTCTTC. Its translation is CATSGDSGTDYNEQFF.

In its sample, this clonotype was seen a few times. The chain has TRBV2 and TRBJ2-5; 10 bases are shared with TRBD2. The last part of the DNA fits TRBJ2-1 better; the J call may be wrong. This CDR3 has 19 amino acids. Per germline, CDR1 SNHLY and CDR2 FYNNEI. The CDR3 DNA reads TGTGCCAGCAGTGTGCTATATGGGAAAAGGACTAGCGGCCTTAATGAGCAGTTCTTC. Translated, it gives CASSVLYGKRTSGLNEQFF.

The chain couples TRBV5-1 to TRBJ1-2; D is ambiguous. The germline V gene has CDR1 SGHRS and CDR2 YFSETQ. The CDR3 covers 15 residues. Trimming shortened V by 0 bases and J by 4 bases, and 13 bases separated the two germline ends. The CDR3 DNA follows: TGCGCCAGCAGCTTGGGATCAACAGAAACCTATGGCTACACCTTC. Encoded protein: CASSLGSTETYGYTF.

This clonotype turned up a few times. The chain carries TRBV20-1 and TRBJ2-5, with TRBD2 as a possible D gene (7 bases). This CDR3 is 15 amino acids long. The germline V gene has CDR1 DFQATT and CDR2 SNEGSKA (reference sequence). V was clipped by 3 bases and J by 5 bases, with 19 bases between them. CDR3 DNA sequence: TGCAGTGCTAGGGCGGGGGCGGATGCCGCGGAGACCCAGTACTTC. This gives the protein CSARAGADAAETQYF.

The chain couples TRBV3-1 to TRBJ1-1; D not resolved. From germline, CDR1 is LGHDT and CDR2 YNNKEL (reference sequence). The V and J ends lost 2 bases and 4 bases respectively, with 14 bases between them. The CDR3 extends over 15 amino acids. The DNA for the CDR3 is TGTGCCAGCAGCCAATTTCCGAGGGATGGCACTGAAGCTTTCTTT. It yields the protein CASSQFPRDGTEAFF.

The V gene is TRBV12-3 or TRBV12-4, the J gene TRBJ2-3, with 9 bases lining up with TRBD1. The CDR3 extends over 17 amino acids. V shed 6 bases, J shed 0 bases, and the junction held 10 bases outside the gene matches. The CDR3 is CASRGGIGQGSTDTQYF. The CDR3, as DNA: TGTGCCAGCAGGGGGGGAATTGGACAGGGGAGCACAGATACGCAGTATTTT.

The chain links TRBV20-1 to TRBJ2-5; 16 nucleotides align to TRBD2. Trimming cost V 3 bases and J 1 base; bases outside gene matches: 8. The CDR3 is made up of 18 amino acids. The germline gives CDR1 DFQATT, CDR2 SNEGSKA (reference sequence). The CDR3 protein is CSASPGLAGGRIQETQYF. The CDR3, as DNA: TGCAGTGCTAGCCCGGGACTAGCGGGGGGGCGGATCCAAGAGACCCAGTACTTC.

This clonotype was found a few times. This chain connects TRBV7-2 to TRBJ1-4; no reliable D call. V gave up 1 base and J gave up 8 bases, with 5 bases separating them. This CDR3 contains 12 residues. The germline V gene has CDR1 SGHTA and CDR2 FQGNSA. CDR3 in amino acids: CASSLDEEKLFF. The CDR3 nucleotides are TGTGCCAGCAGCTTAGACGAGGAAAAACTGTTTTTT.

This clonotype was picked up a small number of times. The gene calls are TRBV4-3 and TRBJ2-5; 11 bases are a match to TRBD2. The DNA end lines up better with TRBJ2-7; the J call may be wrong. Germline values: CDR1 LGHNA, CDR2 YSLEER. The CDR3 contains 17 residues. This CDR3 reads CASSQERTSGGSVEQYF. CDR3 DNA sequence: TGCGCCAGCAGCCAAGAGCGAACTAGCGGGGGCTCGGTCGAGCAGTACTTC.

The chain employs TRBV4-3 and TRBJ2-5; D ambiguous. Germline values: CDR1 LGHNA, CDR2 YSLEER. CDR3 length: 14 amino acids. Between the trimmed V and J ends, which lost 0 bases and 4 bases, there was a span of 9 bases. The CDR3 here is CASSQDGWGETQYF. In DNA form, the CDR3 reads TGCGCCAGCAGCCAAGATGGGTGGGGAGAGACCCAGTACTTC.

Here the CDR3 reads CASTALLGGGADTQYF. The CDR3, as DNA: TGTGCCAGTACAGCCCTACTAGGAGGGGGAGCAGATACGCAGTATTTT. The chain joins TRBV12-3 or TRBV12-4 to TRBJ2-3, with D perhaps assigned TRBD1 or TRBD2 (6 bases each). The CDR3 has 16 amino acids. V lost 9 bases to trimming and J lost 4 bases, with 23 bases between them.

The chain couples TRBV5-1 to TRBJ2-7; no firm D call. The CDR3 has 14 residues. V dropped 4 bases and J dropped 3 bases, with 14 bases sitting between them. Germline V gene lookup returns CDR1 SGHRS and CDR2 YFSETQ. In nucleotides, the CDR3 is TGCGCCAGCAGCCCTTCCGACGGTAGCTACGAGCAGTACTTC. Its translation: CASSPSDGSYEQYF.

The chain links TRBV28 to TRBJ2-5; D unclear. Germline lookup yields CDR1 MDHEN and CDR2 SYDVKM. The CDR3 runs 13 residues. Trimming left V 8 bases short and J 1 base short, with 11 bases between. CDR3 residues: CASVRQPQETQYF. The CDR3 DNA sequence: TGTGCCAGCGTACGGCAGCCCCAAGAGACCCAGTACTTC.

This clonotype occurred a few times. The CDR3 region has the DNA TGTGCCAGCAGTTTTAGCGGCATAGGGACAGGGAGAACCGGGGAGCTGTTTTTT. Protein: CASSFSGIGTGRTGELFF. This rearrangement joins TRBV28 to TRBJ2-2, with TRBD1 matching over 9 bases. The CDR3 covers 18 residues. Germline CDR1 MDHEN, CDR2 SYDVKM. The V segment lost 3 bases and the J segment 5 bases; nucleotides outside the gene matches: 13.

CDR3 loop: CSARSGTGRNNEQFF. As DNA, the CDR3 is TGCAGTGCAAGATCCGGGACAGGGAGGAACAATGAGCAGTTCTTC. The chain links TRBV20-1 to TRBJ2-1; 9 nucleotides match TRBD1. After removal of 6 bases from V and 5 bases from J, the junction contained 11 bases not matched to a gene. Germline values: CDR1 DFQATT, CDR2 SNEGSKA (reference sequence). The CDR3 sequence is 15 residues long.

The CDR3, as DNA: TGCAGTTATATAAACAGCCAAGAGACCCAGTACTTC. Translated: CSYINSQETQYF. The chain is built from TRBV20-1 and TRBJ2-5; D gene ambiguous. The CDR3 loop spans 12 amino acids. The ends were cut back, 8 bases at V and 1 base at J, with 11 bases in the middle. CDR1 and CDR2 from the germline V gene are DFQATT and SNEGSKA (reference sequence).

This sequence joins TRBV12-3 or TRBV12-4 and TRBJ2-7, with D maybe TRBD2 (6 bases). The CDR3 totals 15 residues. The V gene lost 7 bases and the J gene lost 4 bases, with 20 bases spanning the gap. DNA of the CDR3: TGTGCCAGCATCCCGGGAGATCCGGGAACATACGAGCAGTACTTC. Its protein is CASIPGDPGTYEQYF.

The gene calls are TRBV20-1 and TRBJ1-2; the D is unclear. CDR1 is DFQATT, CDR2 SNEGSKA, per germline (reference sequence). The CDR3 covers 13 residues. The V gene lost 0 bases and the J gene lost 2 bases, with 7 bases spanning the gap. The CDR3 bases are TGCAGTGCTAGAGATAACGCGAACTATGGCTACACCTTC. This gives the protein CSARDNANYGYTF.

There are a few counts of this clonotype. This chain links TRBV29-1 with TRBJ2-1; 11 nucleotides align to TRBD2. V lost 7 bases, J lost 7 bases, and 12 bases stayed unmatched. From germline, CDR1 is SQVTM and CDR2 ANQGSEA. The CDR3 covers 15 residues. This CDR3 is CSAFSGTSGLNEQFF. CDR3 nucleotides: TGCAGCGCTTTTTCCGGGACTAGCGGACTGAATGAGCAGTTCTTC.

V gene TRBV29-1 combines with J gene TRBJ2-3, with 7 positions matching TRBD2. Germline CDR1 SQVTM, CDR2 ANQGSEA. CDR3 size: 16 residues. V lost 4 bases and J lost 0; bases outside the gene matches: 10. CDR3 nucleotide sequence: TGCAGCGTTGGACGGAGGGCTAGCGGAAGCACAGATACGCAGTATTTT. Translated: CSVGRRASGSTDTQYF.

There are a few counts of this clonotype. The V call is TRBV20-1, the J call TRBJ2-7; tentatively, D is TRBD1 (6 bases). CDR1 and CDR2 (germline): DFQATT, SNEGSKA (reference sequence). V was trimmed by 3 bases and J by 4 bases, leaving 28 bases between them. The CDR3 is 18 residues long. The CDR3 is CSASPITGILGSDYEQYF. The CDR3 region has the DNA TGCAGTGCTAGTCCGATAACAGGGATTCTAGGGTCAGATTACGAGCAGTACTTC.

V usage is TRBV7-3 and J usage is TRBJ1-1; no definite D call. V was clipped by 5 bases and J by 5 bases, with 12 bases between them. There are 13 residues in the CDR3. CDR1 SGHTA and CDR2 FQGTGA come from the germline V gene. CDR3 in DNA: TGTGCCAGCAGCACGATGGCGGGTACTGAAGCTTTCTTT. This encodes CASSTMAGTEAFF.

V usage is TRBV29-1 and J usage is TRBJ1-2; the match to TRBD1 covers 7 bases. The germline V gene has CDR1 SQVTM and CDR2 ANQGSEA. The V segment lost 6 bases and the J segment 2 bases; nucleotides outside the gene matches: 6. This CDR3 comprises 13 residues. CDR3 in DNA: TGCAGCGTAATTGACAGGGACAACTATGGCTACACCTTC. It encodes CSVIDRDNYGYTF.

V gene TRBV12-5 combines with J gene TRBJ2-3; D is unclear. CDR1 is LGHNT, CDR2 FRNRAP, per germline. The CDR3 extends over 14 amino acids. The ends were cut back, 2 bases at V and 1 base at J, with 7 bases in the middle. CDR3 bases: TGTGCTAGTGGTTTGACTGACGGCACAGATACGCAGTATTTT. Protein: CASGLTDGTDTQYF.

This clonotype was counted a few times. V gene TRBV4-1 combines with J gene TRBJ2-1; D not certain. Trimming removed 1 base from V and 0 bases from J, with 4 bases in between. CDR3 length equals 14 residues. Per the germline V gene, CDR1 is MGHRA and CDR2 is YSYEKL. The DNA of the CDR3 is TGCGCCAGCAGCCAAGTACTCTCCTACAATGAGCAGTTCTTC. This translates into CASSQVLSYNEQFF.

The CDR3 nucleotides read TGTGCCAGCAGTCTCGACAGGGGGCAAAAAGGGGCCAACGTCCTGACTTTC. It is translated as CASSLDRGQKGANVLTF. This chain connects TRBV12-3 or TRBV12-4 to TRBJ2-6; 10 positions agree with TRBD1. The CDR3 length is 17 residues. The trim removed 5 bases at V and 4 bases at J, leaving 8 bases unmatched.

This clonotype was seen only a few times. The chain is built from TRBV2 and TRBJ1-4; tentative D call: TRBD1 (6 bases). Germline CDR1 and CDR2: SNHLY and FYNNEI. V was shortened by 4 bases and J by 8 bases, with 17 bases between the two germline ends. CDR3 length equals 15 residues. In nucleotides, the CDR3 is TGTGCCAGCAGTGGGGGGGGATCAGGGGAAGAAAAACTGTTTTTT. Protein product: CASSGGGSGEEKLFF. The full variable domain, rest sourced from reference TRBV2 and TRBJ1-4, is EPEVTQTPSHQVTQMGQEVILRCVPISNHLYFYWYRQILGQKVEFLVSFYNNEISEKSEIFDDQFSVERPDGSNFTLKIRSTKLEDSAMYFCASSGGGSGEEKLFFGSGTQLSVL.